The 7 T cell receptor beta chains listed next were all sequenced from one sample in a study of cytomegalovirus exposure and HLA in healthy donors (dated by TCRdb to 2016 to 2017). The library was generated by the immunoSEQ multiplex PCR assay. The multiplex PCR relied on a mix of 60 forward primers for TCR Vbeta segments and 13 reverse primers for TCR Jbeta segments. Held by TCRdb, this immuneACCESS table contains in-frame sequences only and omits some clones. Under half of the omission traces to an unresolved V gene where checked; the cause of the rest is unknown. The sample table holds roughly 130,000 clones, of which approximately 61% were seen once. The biggest ten clones account for 1.6% of the sample. Sample: PBMCs. These receptors were collected from a man aged 30 to 45 in good health and CMV-seropositive.

This sequence joins TRBV4-3 and TRBJ2-3; D remains ambiguous. Germline V lookup: CDR1 LGHNA, CDR2 YSLEER. The CDR3 covers 14 residues. V dropped 0 bases and J dropped 1 base, with 5 bases sitting between them. As DNA, the CDR3 is TGCGCCAGCAGCCAAGATTGGCGCACAGATACGCAGTATTTT. Its protein product is CASSQDWRTDTQYF.

The gene calls are TRBV6-1 and TRBJ1-2, with a possible D match to TRBD1 (5 bases). CDR1 and CDR2 (germline): MNHNS, SASEGT. The length of the CDR3 is 13 residues. V lost 1 base and J lost 8, with 11 bases in between. CDR3 nucleotides: TGTGCCAGCAGTGAAGGGGGACGGGAGGGCTACACCTTC. Its translation: CASSEGGREGYTF.

V usage is TRBV4-2 and J usage is TRBJ2-3, with D possibly matching TRBD1 (6 bases). Germline CDR1 is LGHNA and CDR2 is YNFKEQ. The CDR3 runs to 16 residues. Trimming shortened V by 4 bases and J by 4 bases, and 18 bases separated the two germline ends. The CDR3 spells CASSPEGVRKADTQYF. The CDR3 coding sequence is TGTGCCAGCAGCCCCGAGGGGGTGAGAAAAGCAGATACGCAGTATTTT.

The rearrangement links TRBV27 to TRBJ1-2, with D unclear. Germline CDR1 reads MNHEY; CDR2 reads SMNVEV (reference sequence). The CDR3 is made up of 14 amino acids. Trimming removed 3 bases at V and 4 bases at J, with 12 bases between. In nucleotides, the CDR3 is TGTGCCAGCAGTTTGGGCGGGTCCGTCTATGGCTACACCTTC. The encoded protein is CASSLGGSVYGYTF.

This rearrangement joins TRBV9 to TRBJ1-4, with 10 bases aligning to TRBD1. This CDR3 comprises 15 residues. Germline assignment: CDR1 SGDLS and CDR2 YYNGEE. The V gene end was trimmed by 3 bases and the J gene end by 5 bases; junction bases not matched to a gene: 4. The CDR3 loop reads CASSARTGGNEKLFF. The CDR3 coding sequence is TGTGCCAGCAGCGCCAGGACAGGGGGAAATGAAAAACTGTTTTTT.

The genes are TRBV7-8 and TRBJ2-5, with a possible D match to TRBD1 (6 bases). The end of the DNA is better explained by TRBJ2-7, so the J call may be wrong. The CDR3 runs 18 residues. Germline CDR1 reads SGHVS; CDR2 reads FQNEAQ. CDR3 sequence: CASSESSWRNREFYEQYF. The CDR3 DNA is TGTGCCAGCAGCGAGAGCTCCTGGAGGAACAGGGAGTTCTACGAGCAGTACTTC.

The V call is TRBV7-6, the J call TRBJ2-7; TRBD2 matches at 9 bases. This CDR3 has 15 amino acids. Germline loops: CDR1 SGHVS, CDR2 FNYEAQ. The J segment lost 10 bases and the V segment lost 5 bases, leaving 15 bases of the junction unmatched. This chain's CDR3 is CASSDLAGPLQGQYF. As DNA, the CDR3 is TGTGCCAGCAGCGACCTAGCGGGACCACTACAGGGACAGTACTTC.